The text below deals with one T cell receptor (beta chain). The data are from a study of OX40 agonist ivuxolimab in advanced cancers. The trim removed 6 bases at V and 3 bases at J, leaving 8 bases unmatched. The CDR3 sequence is 14 residues long. Germline V gene data show CDR1 as MNHEY and CDR2 as SVGAGI. Method: immunoSEQ multiplex PCR; TCRdb's copy keeps in-frame clones and lacks some. The sample shows 55,000 to 90,000 clones, almost 90% of them seen only once. Blood sampling was done at baseline, cycle 4 day 1, and cycle 7 day 1. The rearrangement uses TRBV6-5 and TRBJ2-7; 7 bases agree with TRBD1. Source: CD4+ or CD8+ T cells sorted from blood, taken in a trial of the OX40 agonist ivuxolimab. The TCR was taken from an adult with an advanced solid tumor such as melanoma, head and neck, liver or kidney cancer. CDR3 in amino acids: CASRWRRDSYEQYF. The CDR3 DNA follows: TGTGCCAGCAGATGGCGCCGGGACAGCTACGAGCAGTACTTC.